The 3 T cell receptor beta chains below come from one sample, sequenced in a study of graft-versus-host responses after intestinal transplantation. Sequenced by immunoSEQ multiplex PCR; TCRdb stores in-frame clones only, minus some. The sample consists of 90,000 to 150,000 clones, approximately 95% of them appearing once. No cognate antigen is known for these TCRs. The starting material was unstimulated CD4+ T cells sorted from spleen or lymph node cells, obtained before intestinal transplant. The origin of the receptors is a human donor who received an intestinal transplant.

The rearrangement uses TRBV10-3 and TRBJ2-5; TRBD1 might be the D (6 bases). In germline, CDR1 is ENHRY, CDR2 SYGVKD. V lost 6 bases and J lost 2, with 13 bases in between. This CDR3 contains 14 residues. This chain's CDR3 is CAIRSDRLQETQYF. The CDR3, as DNA: TGTGCCATCAGATCGGACAGACTTCAAGAGACCCAGTACTTC.

This rearrangement joins TRBV2 to TRBJ2-7; D gene uncertain. The germline gives CDR1 SNHLY, CDR2 FYNNEI. V lost 6 bases and J 3 bases, leaving 6 bases between the germline ends. This CDR3 is built from 11 residues. The DNA of the CDR3 is TGTGCCAGCAGGGACGACTACGAGCAGTACTTC. It yields the protein CASRDDYEQYF.

The chain has TRBV10-3 and TRBJ2-7; no firm D call. With 4 bases removed from V and 3 bases from J, the gap between germline ends came to 7 bases. This CDR3 comprises 12 residues. Germline V gene lookup returns CDR1 ENHRY and CDR2 SYGVKD. CDR3: CAISAQDYEQYF. The CDR3 nucleotides read TGTGCCATCAGTGCCCAGGACTACGAGCAGTACTTC.